This TCR beta chain appears in the sequencing data of a study of tumor-infiltrating lymphocytes in primary liver carcinoma. Study-wide background: Stage T1-T3 N0M0 and a size of 4.2 to 10 cm characterized the tumors.

CDR3 length: 16 amino acids. Germline V gene data show CDR1 as SGHDN and CDR2 as FVKESK. The V gene lost 6 bases and the J gene lost 5 bases, with 20 bases spanning the gap. Unsorted bulk tissue (roughly 18-32 mg) underwent RNA and DNA co-extraction. Primary liver carcinoma, confirmed by histopathology, was surgically resected. Each sampled tumor had five separate regions taken from it. TCR beta cDNA came from roughly 450 ng total RNA, primed with a constant-region primer. Each TCR beta library was derived from three nested multiplex PCR rounds that employed slightly modified ARM-PCR. The first two PCR rounds used TRBV1-TRBV30 primers with a Cbeta primer, 9 to 10 cycles each. TCRdb re-derived calls from the multiplex PCR reads in MiXCR, one entry per CDR3 protein. The sample yields under 200,000 distinct CDR3 sequences, 85% seen once.

V gene TRBV14 combines with J gene TRBJ2-1; maybe TRBD2 (5 bases). The TCR was taken from a man aged 40-49 years with primary liver carcinoma and hepatitis B virus infection. Sequencing input: tumor tissue from primary liver carcinoma. The CDR3 reads CASSTVARRVNNEQFF. As DNA, the CDR3 is TGTGCCAGCAGTACGGTAGCGAGAAGGGTAAACAATGAGCAGTTCTTC.